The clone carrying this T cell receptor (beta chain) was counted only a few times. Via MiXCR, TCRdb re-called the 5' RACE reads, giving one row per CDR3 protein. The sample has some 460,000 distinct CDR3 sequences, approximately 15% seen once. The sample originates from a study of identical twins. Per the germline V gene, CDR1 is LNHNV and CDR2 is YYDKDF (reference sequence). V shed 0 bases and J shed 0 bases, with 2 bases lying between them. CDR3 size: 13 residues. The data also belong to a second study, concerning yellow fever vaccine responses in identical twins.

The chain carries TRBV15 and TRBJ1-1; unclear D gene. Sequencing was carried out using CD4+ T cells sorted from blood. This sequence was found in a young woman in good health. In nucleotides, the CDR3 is TGTGCCACCAGCAGAGACCTGAACACTGAAGCTTTCTTT. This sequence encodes CATSRDLNTEAFF.